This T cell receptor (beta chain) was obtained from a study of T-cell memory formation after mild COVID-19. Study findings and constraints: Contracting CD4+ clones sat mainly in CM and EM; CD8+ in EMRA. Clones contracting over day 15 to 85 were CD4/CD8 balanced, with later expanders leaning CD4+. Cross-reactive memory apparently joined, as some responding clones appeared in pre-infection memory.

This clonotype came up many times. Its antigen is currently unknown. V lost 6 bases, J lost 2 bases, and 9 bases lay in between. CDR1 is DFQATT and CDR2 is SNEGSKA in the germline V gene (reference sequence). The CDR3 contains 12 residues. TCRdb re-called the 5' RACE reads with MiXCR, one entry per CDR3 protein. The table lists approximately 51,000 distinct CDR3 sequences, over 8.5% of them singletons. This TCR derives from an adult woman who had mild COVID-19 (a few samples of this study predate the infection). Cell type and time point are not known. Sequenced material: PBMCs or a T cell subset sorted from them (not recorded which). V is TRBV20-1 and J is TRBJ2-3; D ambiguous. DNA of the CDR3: TGCAGTGCCCCTGGTTACACAGATACGCAGTATTTT. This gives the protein CSAPGYTDTQYF.